The clone carrying this T cell receptor (beta chain) appeared many times. These data originate in a study of Graves' ophthalmopathy and Graves' hyperthyroidism. The authors amplified TCR beta CDR3 regions, and they did so from RNA transcripts for repertoire sequencing. A first-round RT-PCR used HTBI primers, followed by a second-round multiplex PCR. TCRdb re-analysed the multiplex PCR reads in MiXCR, keeping a single row per CDR3 protein. Among just over 400,000 distinct CDR3 sequences, 21% were seen once, and the ten largest hold under 3%. The CDR3 sequence is 14 residues long. With 6 bases clipped from V and 4 bases from J, the junction kept 8 bases outside the gene matches.

The sample was peripheral blood. The chain employs TRBV12-3 or TRBV12-4 and TRBJ1-2, with TRBD1 matching 7 bases. This sequence was found in a woman aged 18-29 years with stable Graves' hyperthyroidism. The CDR3 reads CASSPGGVGYGYTF. The CDR3 DNA sequence: TGTGCCAGCAGCCCAGGGGGGGTGGGCTATGGCTACACCTTC.